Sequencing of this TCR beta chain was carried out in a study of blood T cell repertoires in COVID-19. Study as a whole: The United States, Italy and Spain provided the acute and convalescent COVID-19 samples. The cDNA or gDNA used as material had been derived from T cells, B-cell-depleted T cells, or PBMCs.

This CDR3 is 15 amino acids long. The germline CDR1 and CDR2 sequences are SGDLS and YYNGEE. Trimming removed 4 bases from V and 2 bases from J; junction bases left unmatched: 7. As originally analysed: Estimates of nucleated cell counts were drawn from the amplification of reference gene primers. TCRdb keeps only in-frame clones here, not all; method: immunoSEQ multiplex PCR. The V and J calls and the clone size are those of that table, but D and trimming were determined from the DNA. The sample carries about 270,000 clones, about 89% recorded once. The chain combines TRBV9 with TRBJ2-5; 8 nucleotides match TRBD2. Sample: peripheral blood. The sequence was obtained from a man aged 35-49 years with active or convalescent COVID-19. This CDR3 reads CASSYTSGSQETQYF. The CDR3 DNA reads TGTGCCAGCAGCTATACTAGCGGCTCGCAAGAGACCCAGTACTTC.